One and the same sample provided the 16 T cell receptor beta chains below, sequenced in a study of blood T cell repertoires in COVID-19. Profiling relied on immunoSEQ multiplex PCR, and the TCRdb table lists in-frame clones only, not all of them. The sample shows 250,000 to 350,000 clones, roughly 86% of them seen only once. Sequences were obtained from peripheral blood. Receptor source: a woman in her fifties or sixties who had recovered from COVID-19.

The chain carries TRBV11-2 and TRBJ1-1; D is unresolved. V lost 5 bases to trimming and J lost 0 bases, with 10 bases between them. Germline V gene lookup returns CDR1 SGHAT and CDR2 FQNNGV. This CDR3 has 14 amino acids. This CDR3 is CASSPFILNTEAFF. CDR3 DNA: TGTGCCAGCAGCCCGTTTATCTTGAACACTGAAGCTTTCTTT.

The chain combines TRBV6-5 with TRBJ2-7; a possible D gene is TRBD1 (5 bases). CDR3 length: 13 amino acids. In germline, CDR1 is MNHEY, CDR2 SVGAGI. V lost 10 bases and J 4 bases, leaving 17 bases between the germline ends. The CDR3 nucleotides are TGTGCCATCAAACCGGCCAGGGCGTACGAGCAGTACTTC. It codes for CAIKPARAYEQYF.

The chain combines TRBV24-1 with TRBJ2-1; D unclear. The V end lost 4 bases, the J end lost 8 bases, and 8 bases lay between the germline ends. The germline gives CDR1 KGHDR, CDR2 SFDVKD. This CDR3 has 12 residues. The CDR3 here is CATSDRPYEQFF. The CDR3 nucleotides are TGTGCCACCAGTGACAGGCCTTATGAGCAGTTCTTC.

The chain recombines TRBV9 with TRBJ1-1, with TRBD1 matching 7 bases. Germline trimming cut 5 bases from V and 4 bases from J; bases unmatched to any gene: 5. Germline V gene data show CDR1 as SGDLS and CDR2 as YYNGEE. This CDR3 spans 13 amino acids. The CDR3 protein is CASSADRVTEAFF. The DNA of the CDR3 is TGTGCCAGCAGTGCAGACAGGGTCACTGAAGCTTTCTTT.

The chain couples TRBV18 to TRBJ1-5; TRBD1 matches 8 bases. Trimming cost V 5 bases and J 4 bases; bases outside gene matches: 7. CDR1 is KGHSH, CDR2 LQKENI, per germline. CDR3 length: 15 amino acids. The CDR3 protein is CASSAGTGINQPQHF. The CDR3 coding sequence is TGTGCCAGCTCAGCTGGGACAGGCATAAATCAGCCCCAGCATTTT.

This chain joins TRBV5-1 and TRBJ1-3, with a tentative D call TRBD1 (6 bases). The V end lost 0 bases, the J end lost 3 bases, and 10 bases lay between the germline ends. The CDR3 totals 15 residues. Looked up from germline, CDR1 is SGHRS and CDR2 is YFSETQ. CDR3 nucleotides: TGCGCCAGCAGCTTGGCCCCAGGGGTTGGAAACACCATATATTTT. This translates into CASSLAPGVGNTIYF. Looking up the rest from reference TRBV5-1 and TRBJ1-3 gives the full variable domain: KAGVTQTPRYLIKTRGQQVTLSCSPISGHRSVSWYQQTPGQGLQFLFEYFSETQRNKGNFPGRFSGRQFSNSRSEMNVSTLELGDSALYLCASSLAPGVGNTIYFGEGSWLTVV.

This chain uses TRBV6-2 or TRBV6-3 with TRBJ2-3, with a weak D call TRBD1 (6 bases). Trimming cost V 0 bases and J 14 bases, with 15 bases left between them. The CDR3 runs 13 residues. Germline V CDR1 and CDR2: MNHEY, SVGEGT. The DNA of the CDR3 is TGTGCCAGCAGTTACTCGACCCAGGGACACCTGTATTTT. It translates to CASSYSTQGHLYF.

The V call is TRBV18, the J call TRBJ1-2; a possible D gene is TRBD1 (6 bases). The CDR3 totals 14 residues. CDR1 and CDR2 (germline): KGHSH, LQKENI. Trimming shortened V by 3 bases and J by 3 bases, and 11 bases separated the two germline ends. The CDR3: CASSPQGNDYGYTF. CDR3 in DNA: TGTGCCAGCTCACCGCAGGGGAATGACTATGGCTACACCTTC.

The chain joins TRBV12-3 or TRBV12-4 to TRBJ1-5, with D maybe TRBD1 (6 bases). Deletions cut 6 bases from V and 5 bases from J, with 11 bases between. The CDR3 has 13 residues. The CDR3 nucleotides read TGTGCCAGCAGGGACAGTGGGGATCAGCCCCAGCATTTT. Its protein product is CASRDSGDQPQHF.

The chain links TRBV4-1 to TRBJ1-5; D uncertain. Trimming took off 0 bases at V and 7 bases at J, with 4 bases between the two ends. The CDR3 has 12 amino acids. The germline V gene encodes CDR1 MGHRA and CDR2 YSYEKL. The DNA for the CDR3 is TGCGCCAGCAGCCAAGAGGGCCAGCCCCAGCATTTT. It yields the protein CASSQEGQPQHF.

Comment on this clone: The same CDR3 can be traced to other DNA sequences in this sample. The rearrangement joins TRBV7-2 to TRBJ2-1; perhaps TRBD2 as D (6 bases). CDR1 is SGHTA and CDR2 is FQGNSA in the germline V gene. V lost 1 base and J 2 bases, leaving 12 bases between the germline ends. This CDR3 is built from 16 residues. Here the CDR3 reads CASSLVGGATYNEQFF. CDR3 DNA sequence: TGTGCCAGCAGCTTAGTGGGCGGGGCCACCTACAATGAGCAGTTCTTC. Drawing the rest from reference TRBV7-2 and TRBJ2-1, the complete variable domain is GAGVSQSPSNKVTEKGKDVELRCDPISGHTALYWYRQSLGQGLEFLIYFQGNSAPDKSGLPSDRFSAERTGGSVSTLTIQRTQQEDSAVYLCASSLVGGATYNEQFFGPGTRLTVL.

This clone has only a few counts. In the same sample, other DNA sequences code for this CDR3. The chain couples TRBV7-9 to TRBJ2-5, with D hard to call. Trimming left V 4 bases short and J 5 bases short, with 5 bases between. The CDR3 is made up of 11 amino acids. Germline-derived CDR1 and CDR2 are SEHNR and FQNEAQ (reference sequence). The DNA of the CDR3 is TGTGCCAGCAGCTCCGGGGAGACCCAGTACTTC. Its protein product is CASSSGETQYF.

The rearrangement joins TRBV12-2 to TRBJ2-3; the table calls TRBD2, which could not be checked here. TRBV12-2 constitutes a pseudogene. The CDR3 sequence is 16 residues long. CDR3 nucleotides: TGTGCAAGTCGCTTAAGTCTAGCGTACAACACAGATACGCAGTATTTT. It specifies CASRLSLAYNTDTQYF.

This chain joins TRBV10-1 and TRBJ2-1; maybe TRBD2 (6 bases). V was cut by 6 bases and J by 9 bases, with 18 bases left in between. CDR3 size: 14 residues. CDR1 is WNHNN and CDR2 is SYGVQD in the germline V gene (reference sequence). The CDR3 sequence: CASSSGSLRGEQFF. CDR3 nucleotide sequence: TGCGCCAGCAGCTCCGGGTCCTTGCGGGGTGAGCAGTTCTTC.

This chain joins TRBV19 and TRBJ1-6, with D uncertain. Trimming shortened V by 5 bases and J by 0 bases, and 17 bases separated the two germline ends. The CDR3 length is 18 residues. Germline assignment: CDR1 LNHDA and CDR2 SQIVND (reference sequence). CDR3 nucleotides: TGTGCCAGTAGTTCTATACTCTCGGGGAGCTCCTATAATTCACCCCTCCACTTT. Amino acid sequence: CASSSILSGSSYNSPLHF.

With respect to this clone: This same CDR3 is encoded by further DNA sequences in the sample. V is TRBV28 and J is TRBJ1-2, with TRBD1 identical over 7 bases. CDR3 size: 13 residues. The ends lost 3 bases at V and 3 bases at J; junction bases unmatched: 1. CDR1 MDHEN and CDR2 SYDVKM come from the germline V gene. The CDR3 nucleotides read TGTGCCAGCAGTTTCGGACAGGACTATGGCTACACCTTC. Its translation is CASSFGQDYGYTF.